This T cell receptor (beta chain) was profiled in a study of cytomegalovirus exposure and HLA in healthy donors. On this clone: No antigen is known for it.

General observations from the study: Later analysis suggested most CMV-associated TCR beta chains were HLA-restricted.

PCR primers comprised 60 Vbeta and 13 Jbeta primers. TCRdb's copy holds only in-frame clones and misses some; the assay was immunoSEQ multiplex PCR. The table lists roughly 140,000 clones, nearly 85% of them singletons, with about 3.7% in the top ten. Germline loops: CDR1 MDHEN, CDR2 SYDVKM. The V gene lost 6 bases and the J gene lost 5 bases, with 12 bases spanning the gap. The CDR3 has 13 amino acids. The sample consisted of PBMCs. This TCR derives from a male donor in good health and CMV-seronegative. The chain employs TRBV28 and TRBJ2-3, with D tentatively TRBD2 (5 bases). DNA for the CDR3: TGTGCCAGCAGCGGACTCAGCCGAGATACGCAGTATTTT. Translating gives CASSGLSRDTQYF. The full variable domain, with the rest looked up from reference TRBV28 and TRBJ2-3, is DVKVTQSSRYLVKRTGEKVFLECVQDMDHENMFWYRQDPGLGLRLIYFSYDVKMKEKGDIPEGYSVSREKKERFSLILESASTNQTSMYLCASSGLSRDTQYFGPGTRLTVL.